The clone carrying this TCR beta chain was counted only a few times. Antigen unknown. At the DNA level, this CDR3 is encoded by other sequences in the same sample as well. Use of 60 Vbeta and 13 Jbeta primers characterized the PCR. Repertoires were generated with immunoSEQ multiplex PCR, while TCRdb's copy carries only in-frame clones and drops some. Here the sample spans 90,000 to 110,000 clones, almost 75% being singletons. This specimen comes from a study of cytomegalovirus exposure and HLA in healthy donors. Study-wide background: There were approximately 81 million unique TCRs (from HLA-typed donors) in an early data release. The study's findings and limits: Researchers counted around 180 TCR beta chains as cytomegalovirus-associated. By HLA locus, TCR association rates varied in a later analysis, with DRB1 showing the most and HLA-C the fewest. An ancestry cluster, one associated with Asian ancestry, reportedly showed fewer N-insertions than the 666-donor mean in a later analysis.

The CDR3 spans 13 residues. Germline CDR1 SGHTA, CDR2 FQGTGA. Trimming took off 2 bases at V and 2 bases at J, with 6 bases between the two ends. This TCR derives from a man aged 35-49 years in good health and CMV-seronegative. Sample: PBMCs. The rearrangement links TRBV7-3 to TRBJ1-1; no reliable D call. The DNA of the CDR3 is TGTGCCAGCAGCTTAGACTCTAACACTGAAGCTTTCTTT. This codes for CASSLDSNTEAFF.